What follows is one TCR beta chain and its context. The data were produced by immunoSEQ multiplex PCR, yet TCRdb's version contains in-frame clones alone and is incomplete. The repertoire holds about 510,000 clones, with approximately 95% as singletons. CDR1 SQVTM and CDR2 ANQGSEA come from the germline V gene. The CDR3 totals 13 residues. Trimming left V 3 bases short and J 6 bases short, with 12 bases between. These data belong to a study of shared clonotypes between healthy human individuals. The donor cohort consisted entirely of Caucasian adults residing in Nashville, Tennessee. The sequence derives from a woman in her thirties in good health. Sequenced input: naive CD4+ T cells sorted from blood. Subset meaning: CD45RA+ positively selected. The chain uses TRBV29-1 and TRBJ2-1; maybe TRBD2 (5 bases). The CDR3 region has the DNA TGCAGCGTTGATCCGGGGATTATCAATGAGCAGTTCTTC. This encodes CSVDPGIINEQFF.